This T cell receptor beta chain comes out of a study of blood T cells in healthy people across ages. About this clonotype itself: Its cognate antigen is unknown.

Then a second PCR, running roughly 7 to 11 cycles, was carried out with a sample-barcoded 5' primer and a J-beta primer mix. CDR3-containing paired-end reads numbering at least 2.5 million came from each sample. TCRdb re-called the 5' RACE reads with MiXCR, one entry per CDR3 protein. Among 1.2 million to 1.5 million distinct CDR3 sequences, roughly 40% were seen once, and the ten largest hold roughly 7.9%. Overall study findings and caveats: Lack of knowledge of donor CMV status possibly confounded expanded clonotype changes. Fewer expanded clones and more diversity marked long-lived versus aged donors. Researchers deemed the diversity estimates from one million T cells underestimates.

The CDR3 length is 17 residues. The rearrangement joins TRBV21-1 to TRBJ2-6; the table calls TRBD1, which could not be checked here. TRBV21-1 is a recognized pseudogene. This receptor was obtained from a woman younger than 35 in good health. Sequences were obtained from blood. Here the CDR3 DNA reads TGTGCCAGCAGCTTCCGTCCTCGGGGCTCTGGGGCCAACGTCCTGACTTTC. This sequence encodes CASSFRPRGSGANVLTF.